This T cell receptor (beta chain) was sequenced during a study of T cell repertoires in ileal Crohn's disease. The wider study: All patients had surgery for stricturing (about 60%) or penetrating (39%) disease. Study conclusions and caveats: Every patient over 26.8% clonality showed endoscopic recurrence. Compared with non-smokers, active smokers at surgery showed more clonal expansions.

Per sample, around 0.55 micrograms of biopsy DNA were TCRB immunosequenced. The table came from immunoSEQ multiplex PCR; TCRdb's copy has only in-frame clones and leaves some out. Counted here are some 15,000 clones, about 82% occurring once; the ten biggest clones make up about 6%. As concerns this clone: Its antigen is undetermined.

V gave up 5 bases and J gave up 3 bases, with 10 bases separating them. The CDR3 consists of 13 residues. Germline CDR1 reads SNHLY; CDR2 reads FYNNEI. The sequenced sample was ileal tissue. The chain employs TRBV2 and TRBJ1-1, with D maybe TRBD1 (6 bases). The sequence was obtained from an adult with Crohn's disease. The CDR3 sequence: CASSTTGYTEAFF. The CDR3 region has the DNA TGTGCCAGCAGTACGACAGGTTACACTGAAGCTTTCTTT.